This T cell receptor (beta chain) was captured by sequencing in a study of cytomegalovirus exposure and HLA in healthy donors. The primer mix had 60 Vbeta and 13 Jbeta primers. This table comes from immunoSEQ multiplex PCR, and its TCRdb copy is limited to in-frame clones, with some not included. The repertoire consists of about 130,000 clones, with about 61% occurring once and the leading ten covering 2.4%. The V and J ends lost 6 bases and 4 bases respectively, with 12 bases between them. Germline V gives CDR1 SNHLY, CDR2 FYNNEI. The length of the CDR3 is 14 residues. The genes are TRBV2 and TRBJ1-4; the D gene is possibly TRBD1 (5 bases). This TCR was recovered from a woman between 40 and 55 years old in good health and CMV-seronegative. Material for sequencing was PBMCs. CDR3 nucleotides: TGTGCCAGCAGCGCTAGGGGCGGTAATGAAAAACTGTTTTTT. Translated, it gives CASSARGGNEKLFF.